This T cell receptor (beta chain) was sequenced in a study of blood T cell repertoires in COVID-19. Study context: Sources were T cells, B-cell-depleted T cells, or PBMCs; the material itself was cDNA or gDNA.

With regard to this clone: Other DNA sequences of this sample code for an identical CDR3.

Assay used: immunoSEQ multiplex PCR; TCRdb lists only in-frame clones, some missing. Altogether 150,000 to 200,000 clones are present, roughly 76% being singletons, with the ten largest covering roughly an eighth. The CDR3 consists of 14 residues. The germline V gene encodes CDR1 GTSNPN and CDR2 SVGIG (reference sequence). V was trimmed by 3 bases and J by 3 bases, leaving 15 bases between them. During active infection, Seattle patients enrolled and were then monitored through disease. This receptor was identified in a woman older than 75 with COVID-19, enrolled during active disease. The J gene is TRBJ2-7, the V gene TRBV30; a possible D gene is TRBD2 (7 bases). Specimen: peripheral blood. CDR3 DNA: TGTGCCTGGAGGGGGGGGGCCTCTAACTACGAGCAGTACTTC. It encodes CAWRGGASNYEQYF. Supplemented by reference TRBV30 and TRBJ2-7, the full variable domain reads SQTIHQWPATLVQPVGSPLSLECTVEGTSNPNLYWYRQAAGRGLQLLFYSVGIGQISSEVPQNLSASRPQDRQFILSSKKLLLSDSGFYLCAWRGGASNYEQYFGPGTRLTVT.